Listed below are T cell receptor beta chains from one sample, sequenced in a study of blood T cell dynamics during melanoma immunotherapy. The data were produced by immunoSEQ multiplex PCR, yet TCRdb's version contains in-frame clones alone and is incomplete. The sample lists roughly 6,900 clones, 80% seen once, with around 27% in the top ten. Source: blood, taken from a patient treated with checkpoint blockade. These TCRs come from a human donor with melanoma. CDR3s include the opening cysteine and the closing phenylalanine or tryptophan. Fields, in order: CDR3 length, V gene, J gene, D gene, clone size, CDR3 DNA, CDR3 protein. D genes are given only for firm matches. Size values are once, few and many counts, or a class for expanded clones, and some rows have none.

13	TRBV5-6	TRBJ1-1	NA	NA	TGTGCCAGCAGCTTGGAACCGAACACTGAAGCTTTCTTT	CASSLEPNTEAFF
14	TRBV7-2	TRBJ2-7	NA	NA	TGTGCCAGCAGCTTAAGTGATGGGGGTTACGAGCAGTACTTC	CASSLSDGGYEQYF
15	TRBV27	TRBJ2-2	NA	NA	TGTGCCAGCAGTTTGAGACTAGCGAACACCGGGGAGCTGTTTTTT	CASSLRLANTGELFF
14	TRBV6-1	TRBJ1-5	NA	NA	TGTGCCAGCAGTGAAGGTATCCAGGGTCAGCCCCAGCATTTT	CASSEGIQGQPQHF
13	TRBV30	TRBJ1-2	NA	NA	TGTGCCTGGAGTGTGGCCCGCTACTATGGCTACACCTTC	CAWSVARYYGYTF
14	TRBV19	TRBJ2-3	NA	NA	TGTGCCAGTACCTCGGGGCGGGTACCCGATACGCAGTATTTT	CASTSGRVPDTQYF
15	TRBV10-3	TRBJ2-1	TRBD2	NA	TGTGCCAGCAATTCGGGTAGCGGGACCTACAATGAGCAGTTCTTC	CASNSGSGTYNEQFF
12	TRBV7-6	TRBJ2-3	NA	NA	TGTGCCAGCAGCCCGAGGTCAGATACGCAGTATTTT	CASSPRSDTQYF
13	TRBV5-4	TRBJ2-4	NA	NA	TGTGCCAGCAGCTTGAGACAGGAAAAAATTCAGTACTTC	CASSLRQEKIQYF
15	TRBV27	TRBJ2-2	NA	NA	TGTGCCAGCAGTTTATCTAGGGTGGACACCGGGGAGCTGTTTTTT	CASSLSRVDTGELFF
14	TRBV30	TRBJ2-6	NA	NA	TGTGCCTGGACCCCGGTATCCGGGGCCAACGTCCTGACTTTC	CAWTPVSGANVLTF
11	TRBV18	TRBJ2-7	NA	few	TGTGCCAGCTCATGGGCGGAGGAGCAGTACTTC	CASSWAEEQYF
15	TRBV9	TRBJ2-6	NA	NA	TGTGCCAGCAGCGGTCCGAATCCTGGGGCCAACGTCCTGACTTTC	CASSGPNPGANVLTF
15	TRBV6-1	TRBJ2-1	TRBD2	NA	TGTGCCAGCAGTGGTACTAGCGGACCCTTCTATGAGCAGTTCTTC	CASSGTSGPFYEQFF
14	TRBV2	TRBJ2-6	NA	NA	TGTGCCAGCCACTTGGACTCTGGGGCCAACGTCCTGACTTTC	CASHLDSGANVLTF
11	TRBV6-6	TRBJ1-1	NA	few	TGTGCCAGCAGTAGACATACTGAAGCTTTCTTT	CASSRHTEAFF
14	TRBV18	TRBJ1-4	NA	NA	TGTGCCAGCTCACCTGACGGCCTTAATGAAAAACTGTTTTTT	CASSPDGLNEKLFF
15	TRBV10-1	TRBJ1-1	NA	medium-sized	TGCGCCAGCAGTGAGCCTTGGACCGAGAACACTGAAGCTTTCTTT	CASSEPWTENTEAFF
16	TRBV5-1	TRBJ1-2	NA	few	TGCGCCAGCAGCTTGATCGGCAGGACAGCTTACTATGGCTACACCTTC	CASSLIGRTAYYGYTF
12	TRBV29-1	TRBJ1-2	NA	NA	TGCAGCGTTGGACAGGCCCTGGGTGGCTACACCTTC	CSVGQALGGYTF
15	TRBV27	TRBJ2-2	NA	NA	TGTGCCAGCAGGCGGGGTCGGGGAACCACCGGGGAGCTGTTTTTT	CASRRGRGTTGELFF
12	TRBV7-2	TRBJ1-2	NA	NA	TGTGCCAGCAGCTTAGCAGGGGATGGCTACACCTTC	CASSLAGDGYTF
14	TRBV11-2	TRBJ2-7	TRBD1	NA	TGTGCCAGCAGCCCCTGGACAGGGAACTACGAGCAGTACTTC	CASSPWTGNYEQYF
13	TRBV2	TRBJ1-4	NA	NA	TGTGCCAGCAGTGGTGGGACTAATGAAAAACTGTTTTTT	CASSGGTNEKLFF
14	TRBV5-1	TRBJ1-1	NA	NA	TGCGCCAGCAGCTTAGCAGGAATAAACACTGAAGCTTTCTTT	CASSLAGINTEAFF
14	TRBV6-1	TRBJ1-3	TRBD1	NA	TGTGCCAGCAGCCGGACAGGGGAGGGAAACACCATATATTTT	CASSRTGEGNTIYF
14	TRBV4-1	TRBJ1-1	NA	NA	TGCGCCAGCAGCCAAGTTACAGGGAACACTGAAGCTTTCTTT	CASSQVTGNTEAFF
18	TRBV5-6	TRBJ1-6	NA	NA	TGTGCCAGCAGCTTGGATGGACTGACCAACGGTGGTAATTCACCCCTCCACTTT	CASSLDGLTNGGNSPLHF
13	TRBV29-1	TRBJ2-3	NA	NA	TGCAGCGTTGAATTGGTGGGAACAGATACGCAGTATTTT	CSVELVGTDTQYF
15	TRBV27	TRBJ1-2	TRBD1	NA	TGTGCCAGCAGTTTGTATCTGGGGGACAGGGACGGCTACACCTTC	CASSLYLGDRDGYTF
14	TRBV5-1	TRBJ1-1	NA	once	TGCGCCAGCAGTAGAGAGGGGGACTCCACTGAAGCTTTCTTT	CASSREGDSTEAFF
14	TRBV7-9	TRBJ2-3	NA	once	TGTGCCAGCAGCTTGACCCGGGCCACAGATACGCAGTATTTT	CASSLTRATDTQYF
15	TRBV10-2	TRBJ2-1	TRBD2	NA	TGCGCCACCTATAGAGCGGGGAGCTCCTACAATGAGCAGTTCTTC	CATYRAGSSYNEQFF
14	TRBV7-9	TRBJ2-7	NA	NA	TGTGCCAGCAGCTTGGCAGGGGAGGTGGGCGAGCAGTACTTC	CASSLAGEVGEQYF
14	TRBV19	TRBJ1-2	NA	NA	TGTGCCAGTAGCGATCATACACGGAACTATGGCTACACCTTC	CASSDHTRNYGYTF
11	TRBV28	TRBJ2-3	NA	NA	TGTGCCAGTTTCACGGGAGATACGCAGTATTTT	CASFTGDTQYF
12	TRBV5-1	TRBJ2-7	NA	NA	TGCGCCAGCAGCCCCCAGGGATACGAGCAGTACTTC	CASSPQGYEQYF
17	TRBV21-1	TRBJ2-7	NA	NA	TGTGCCAGCAGCAAAGTGGCACTAGCGGGAGCGACCTACGAGCAGTACTTC	CASSKVALAGATYEQYF
17	TRBV5-1	TRBJ1-1	NA	medium-sized	TGCGCCAGCAGCTACTATGGACCCGAGCCCCTGAACACTGAAGCTTTCTTT	CASSYYGPEPLNTEAFF
13	TRBV10-1	TRBJ2-7	NA	NA	TGCGCCAGCAGGGGGGACGGGAACTACGAGCAGTACTTC	CASRGDGNYEQYF
12	TRBV6-1	TRBJ1-5	NA	few	TGTGCCAGCAGTGACGCGGGAGGGCCCCAGCATTTT	CASSDAGGPQHF
15	TRBV27	TRBJ2-2	TRBD2	NA	TGTGCCAGCAGTTTATTGGGAGGGGAATTCGGGGAGCTGTTTTTT	CASSLLGGEFGELFF
17	TRBV5-1	TRBJ2-5	NA	NA	TGCGCCAGCAGCTTGGTGGCAGGGAATCTGGAAGGAGAGACCCAGTACTTC	CASSLVAGNLEGETQYF
12	TRBV11-2	TRBJ2-2	NA	NA	TGTGCCAGCAGTGGCGGTCCTGGGGAGCTGTTTTTT	CASSGGPGELFF
16	TRBV19	TRBJ2-4	NA	NA	TGTGCCAGTAGCGACGTCCCCCACGGGGCCAAAAACATTCAGTACTTC	CASSDVPHGAKNIQYF
16	TRBV19	TRBJ2-3	NA	NA	TGTGCCAGTAGTCCCGTAGCCCGGGTCTCCACAGATACGCAGTATTTT	CASSPVARVSTDTQYF
14	TRBV6-5	TRBJ2-5	NA	NA	TGTGCCAGCAGTGGACTGACCGCACAAGAGACCCAGTACTTC	CASSGLTAQETQYF
15	TRBV6-6	TRBJ1-3	TRBD1	NA	TGTGCCAGCAGATCCGGACAGGCCTCTGGAAACACCATATATTTT	CASRSGQASGNTIYF
15	TRBV7-2	TRBJ1-1	NA	few	TGTGCCAGCAGCACCCGATTTAAGACGCTCAATGAAGCTTTCTTT	CASSTRFKTLNEAFF
15	TRBV10-2	TRBJ1-4	NA	NA	TGCGCCAGCAGTGAGTCAGGAGGGACTTATGAAAAACTGTTTTTT	CASSESGGTYEKLFF
19	TRBV4-1	TRBJ2-5	NA	NA	TGCGCCAGCAGCCATGGATATGGATTTAGGGTAGCGGACGGGGAGACCCAGTACTTC	CASSHGYGFRVADGETQYF
14	TRBV11-2	TRBJ2-7	TRBD2	NA	TGTGCCAGCAGCTGGAGCGGGGGGGCCTTCGAGCAGTACTTC	CASSWSGGAFEQYF
17	TRBV2	TRBJ1-6	NA	NA	TGTGCCAGCAGTGAAGACGTTAGTTCTAGGAAAAATTCACCCCTCCACTTT	CASSEDVSSRKNSPLHF
14	TRBV11-3	TRBJ2-1	NA	NA	TGTGCCAGCAGCCCTAGATTTCCCTACAATGAGCAGTTCTTC	CASSPRFPYNEQFF
14	TRBV5-1	TRBJ2-3	TRBD1	once	TGCGCCAGCAGCTTGGGGACAGGGTCGGATACGCAGTATTTT	CASSLGTGSDTQYF
11	TRBV5-1	TRBJ2-5	NA	NA	TGCGCCAGCAGCCCCGAAACGACCCAGTACTTC	CASSPETTQYF
15	TRBV7-9	TRBJ2-1	NA	NA	TGTGCCAGCAGCTTAGGACAGCCTGGCGACAATGAGCAGTTCTTC	CASSLGQPGDNEQFF
14	TRBV11-2	TRBJ1-2	TRBD1	NA	TGTGCCAGCAGCTCCTACGGGACAGGGGGTGGCTACACCTTC	CASSSYGTGGGYTF
16	TRBV4-2	TRBJ1-1	TRBD1	NA	TGTGCCAGCAGCCAACCCGGAAGAGCAGGGGGCACTGAAGCTTTCTTT	CASSQPGRAGGTEAFF
13	TRBV5-1	TRBJ2-1	NA	NA	TGCGCCAGCAGCTTGGCCTCCTACAATGAGCAGTTCTTC	CASSLASYNEQFF